The 14 T cell receptor beta chains presented below share a single source sample, sequenced in a study of blood T cell repertoires in COVID-19. Some clones are missing from TCRdb's copy, which holds only in-frame ones; the method was immunoSEQ multiplex PCR. Among more than 60,000 clones, approximately 84% were seen once, and the ten largest hold about an eighth. Sequencing used peripheral blood. Receptors were obtained from a man aged 50-59 years with COVID-19, enrolled during active disease.

In this sample, this clone turned up once. It may be a read error: a sequence one base away is much more abundant. J is TRBJ2-3 and V is TRBV12-3 or TRBV12-4; no firm D call. The CDR3 is 11 residues long. With 6 bases removed from V and 2 bases from J, the gap between germline ends came to 3 bases. CDR3 sequence: CASSNTDTQYF. CDR3 nucleotides: TGTGCCAGCAGCAACACAGATACGCAGTATTTT.

The chain employs TRBV28 and TRBJ1-1; 7 nucleotides line up with TRBD1. CDR1 and CDR2 (germline): MDHEN, SYDVKM. The CDR3 covers 15 residues. J gave up 7 bases and V 10 bases, and 18 bases lay outside the gene matches. The CDR3 DNA follows: TGTGCCACCGCCTTAAAAGGGACAGCAAGGGGTGAAGCTTTCTTT. Its translation is CATALKGTARGEAFF. Filled out from reference TRBV28 and TRBJ1-1, the complete variable domain reads DVKVTQSSRYLVKRTGEKVFLECVQDMDHENMFWYRQDPGLGLRLIYFSYDVKMKEKGDIPEGYSVSREKKERFSLILESASTNQTSMYLCATALKGTARGEAFFGQGTRLTVV.

The CDR3 sequence: CATTGRGLAKTQYF. The CDR3 DNA reads TGTGCCACCACTGGGAGGGGTTTAGCGAAGACCCAGTACTTC. The chain carries TRBV24-1 and TRBJ2-5; 7 bases fit TRBD2. In germline, CDR1 is KGHDR, CDR2 SFDVKD. Germline trimming cut 8 bases from V and 6 bases from J; bases unmatched to any gene: 11. This CDR3 contains 14 residues.

The rearrangement uses TRBV27 and TRBJ2-7; a possible D gene is TRBD1 (5 bases). This CDR3 has 13 residues. Trimming shortened V by 2 bases and J by 2 bases, and 7 bases separated the two germline ends. The germline gives CDR1 MNHEY, CDR2 SMNVEV (reference sequence). The CDR3 DNA is TGTGCCAGCAGTTTACAGGGTACCTACGAGCAGTACTTC. Its protein is CASSLQGTYEQYF.

CDR3 residues: CASGEPGQGAYEQYF. The CDR3 nucleotides read TGCGCCAGCGGAGAACCGGGACAGGGGGCCTACGAGCAGTACTTC. This chain connects TRBV5-1 to TRBJ2-7, with 11 bases aligning to TRBD1. The V segment lost 7 bases and the J segment 2 bases; nucleotides outside the gene matches: 8. There are 15 residues in the CDR3. Germline CDR1 reads SGHRS; CDR2 reads YFSETQ. The complete variable domain, with remaining parts taken from reference TRBV5-1 and TRBJ2-7, reads KAGVTQTPRYLIKTRGQQVTLSCSPISGHRSVSWYQQTPGQGLQFLFEYFSETQRNKGNFPGRFSGRQFSNSRSEMNVSTLELGDSALYLCASGEPGQGAYEQYFGPGTRLTVT.

The chain recombines TRBV10-3 with TRBJ2-6; TRBD2 agrees at 9 bases. The length of the CDR3 is 19 residues. Trimming cost V 0 bases and J 2 bases; bases outside gene matches: 8. Germline CDR1 is ENHRY and CDR2 is SYGVKD. For the CDR3, the DNA is TGTGCCATCAGTGAGTCCGTGGCGGGGGGGTCGGCTGGGGCCAACGTCCTGACTTTC. It encodes CAISESVAGGSAGANVLTF.

V gene TRBV24-1 combines with J gene TRBJ2-7; possibly TRBD2 for D (5 bases). Between the trimmed V and J ends, which lost 8 bases and 0 bases, there was a span of 19 bases. This CDR3 is 16 amino acids long. From germline, CDR1 is KGHDR and CDR2 SFDVKD. The CDR3 nucleotides read TGTGCCACCACGAAGCGGTCCCTTCGGAGCTCCTACGAGCAGTACTTC. Protein: CATTKRSLRSSYEQYF.

The chain couples TRBV7-2 to TRBJ1-5; D perhaps matches TRBD1 (5 bases). The germline CDR1 and CDR2 sequences are SGHTA and FQGNSA. The CDR3 extends over 15 amino acids. Trimming removed 0 bases from V and 7 bases from J, with 13 bases in between. As DNA, the CDR3 is TGTGCCAGCAGCTTAGCAGGAGTAAGGGGACAGCCCCAGCATTTT. Amino acids: CASSLAGVRGQPQHF.

V usage is TRBV6-2 or TRBV6-3 and J usage is TRBJ2-7; TRBD2 agrees at 9 bases. This CDR3 contains 15 residues. J gave up 2 bases and V 0 bases, and 2 bases lay outside the gene matches. Germline assignment: CDR1 MNHEY and CDR2 SVGEGT. The CDR3 DNA follows: TGTGCCAGCAGTTACTCGCCTAGCGGGGCCTACGAGCAGTACTTC. Translated: CASSYSPSGAYEQYF.

The chain is built from TRBV7-2 and TRBJ2-3, with D unresolved. There are 15 residues in the CDR3. V was clipped by 6 bases and J by 0 bases, with 13 bases between them. Germline-derived CDR1 and CDR2 are SGHTA and FQGNSA. For the CDR3, the DNA is TGTGCCAGCAGACATACAGTTGCAAGCACAGATACGCAGTATTTT. Residues: CASRHTVASTDTQYF.

The rearrangement links TRBV4-1 to TRBJ1-3; TRBD1 matches at 7 bases. The germline V gene encodes CDR1 MGHRA and CDR2 YSYEKL. The ends lost 2 bases at V and 6 bases at J; junction bases unmatched: 7. The CDR3 is 15 amino acids. CDR3 protein: CASSQPQGPENTIYF. Here the CDR3 DNA reads TGCGCCAGCAGCCAACCACAGGGGCCAGAAAACACCATATATTTT.

The V gene is TRBV18, the J gene TRBJ1-2; TRBD1 might be the D (5 bases). This CDR3 is built from 12 residues. The germline V gene has CDR1 KGHSH and CDR2 LQKENI. With 3 bases removed from V and 4 bases from J, the gap between germline ends came to 6 bases. In nucleotides, the CDR3 is TGTGCCAGCTCACCGGGGGGCTATGGCTACACCTTC. Translation gives CASSPGGYGYTF. The full variable domain, with the rest looked up from reference TRBV18 and TRBJ1-2, is NAGVMQNPRHLVRRRGQEARLRCSPMKGHSHVYWYRQLPEEGLKFMVYLQKENIIDESGMPKERFSAEFPKEGPSILRIQQVVRGDSAAYFCASSPGGYGYTFGSGTRLTVV.

This chain joins TRBV9 and TRBJ2-7; TRBD2 aligns across 9 bases. V was clipped by 5 bases and J by 0 bases; unmatched bases: 6. CDR1 is SGDLS, CDR2 YYNGEE, per germline. The CDR3 is 15 amino acids. The CDR3 DNA follows: TGTGCCAGCAGTCGGACTAGCGTAAGCTCCTACGAGCAGTACTTC. This sequence encodes CASSRTSVSSYEQYF.

The V call is TRBV5-1, the J call TRBJ2-1; TRBD2 agrees at 14 bases. Trimming cost V 4 bases and J 11 bases; bases outside gene matches: 5. This CDR3 contains 14 residues. Per germline, CDR1 SGHRS and CDR2 YFSETQ. The CDR3 loop reads CASSEGLAGVKQFF. DNA of the CDR3: TGCGCCAGCAGCGAGGGACTAGCGGGGGTTAAGCAGTTCTTC.